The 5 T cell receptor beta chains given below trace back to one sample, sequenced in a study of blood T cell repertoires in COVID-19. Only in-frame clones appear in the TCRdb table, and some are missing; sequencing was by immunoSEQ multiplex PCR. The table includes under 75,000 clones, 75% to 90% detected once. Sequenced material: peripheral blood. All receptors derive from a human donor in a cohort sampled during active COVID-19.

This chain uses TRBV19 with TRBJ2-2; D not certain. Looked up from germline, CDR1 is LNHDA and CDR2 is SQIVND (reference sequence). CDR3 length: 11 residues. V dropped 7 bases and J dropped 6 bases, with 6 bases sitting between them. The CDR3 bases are TGTGCCAGTACTTCCGCCGGGGAGCTGTTTTTT. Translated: CASTSAGELFF. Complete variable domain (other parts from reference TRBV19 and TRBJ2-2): DGGITQSPKYLFRKEGQNVTLSCEQNLNHDAMYWYRQDPGQGLRLIYYSQIVNDFQKGDIAEGYSVSREKKESFPLTVTSAQKNPTAFYLCASTSAGELFFGEGSRLTVL.

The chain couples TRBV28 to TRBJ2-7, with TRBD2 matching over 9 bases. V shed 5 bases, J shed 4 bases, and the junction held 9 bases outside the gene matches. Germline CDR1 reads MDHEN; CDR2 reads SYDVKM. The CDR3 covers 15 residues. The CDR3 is CASSGPASGIYEQYF. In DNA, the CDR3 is TGTGCCAGCAGTGGCCCGGCTAGCGGGATATACGAGCAGTACTTC.

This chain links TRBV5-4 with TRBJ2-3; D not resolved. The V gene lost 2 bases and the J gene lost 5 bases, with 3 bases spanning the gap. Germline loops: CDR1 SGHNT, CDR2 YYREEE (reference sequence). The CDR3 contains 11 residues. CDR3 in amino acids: CASSFLDTQYF. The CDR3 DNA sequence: TGTGCCAGCAGCTTTCTAGATACGCAGTATTTT.

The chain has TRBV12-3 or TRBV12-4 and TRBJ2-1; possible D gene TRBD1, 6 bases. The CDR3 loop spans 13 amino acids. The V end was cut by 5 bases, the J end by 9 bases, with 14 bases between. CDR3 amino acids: CASSPPGVFEQFF. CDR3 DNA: TGTGCCAGCAGTCCCCCAGGGGTTTTTGAGCAGTTCTTC.

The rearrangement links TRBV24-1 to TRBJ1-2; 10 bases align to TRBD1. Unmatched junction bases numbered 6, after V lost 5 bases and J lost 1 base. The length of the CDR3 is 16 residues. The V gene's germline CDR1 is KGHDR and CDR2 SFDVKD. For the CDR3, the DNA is TGTGCCACCAGTGGAGGGACAGGGGCCGTTAACTATGGCTACACCTTC. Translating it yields CATSGGTGAVNYGYTF.